This TCR beta chain is drawn from a study of metastatic and nonmetastatic thyroid tumors (dated by TCRdb to the early 2020s). As for the study more broadly: The researchers compared repertoires between peripheral blood samples and tumor or nodule tissue samples from patients with malignant or benign thyroid disease. What the work shows at the level of the full study, not this receptor alone: TCR beta diversity was reported as significantly higher in malignant tumors than in benign nodules, in both blood and tumor samples.

Before undergoing thyroid surgery, none of the patients had been given any kind of treatment. Using T-cell receptor beta sequencing, the study looked back at clinical samples from patients collected from about 2011 to 2018. About this clone itself: Which antigen it targets is not known. No clone much larger than this one lies a single base away; base qualities are absent.

Library preparation was by PCR. For sequencing, an Illumina HiSeq 4000 was employed. High-throughput sequencing was used to profile the TCR beta-chain CDR3 region of each patient. Turning to the authors' computational methods: The researchers built a classifier to tell apart papillary thyroid cancer patients with distant metastasis, based on CDR3 differences among clinicopathological groups. The Shannon index was used to measure repertoire diversity, and the Morisita-Horn index was used to measure how similar tumor and blood repertoires were. TCRdb handled the public reads itself, with Q25 trimming in fastp and clone calling in MiXCR, and kept productive beta chains. TCRdb's processing, not the authors' own work, is the source of the V and J calls. The sample table records some 23,000 clones; about 30% of these occur just once. The ten biggest clones cover around 5.4% of the sample. CDR1 and CDR2 are drawn from the germline V gene: SGHRS, YFSETQ. Cut back by 1 base and 3 bases, the V and J ends lie 15 bases apart. The CDR3 spans 16 residues, from the cysteine through the phenylalanine. The retained sequence is limited to the CDR3, 48 bases, with the frame set at the first base.

This chain joins TRBV5-1 to TRBJ2-3, with the D gene not clear enough to name. The receptor was derived from a female donor with papillary thyroid cancer or a benign thyroid nodule (not recorded which). Some clones in this sample may be carry-over from other donors' samples. The sequenced sample consisted of tumor tissue. The CDR3 reads CASSLYPSCLTDTQYF. The sequenced DNA: TGCGCCAGCAGCTTGTACCCCAGCTGCCTTACAGATACGCAGTATTTT.